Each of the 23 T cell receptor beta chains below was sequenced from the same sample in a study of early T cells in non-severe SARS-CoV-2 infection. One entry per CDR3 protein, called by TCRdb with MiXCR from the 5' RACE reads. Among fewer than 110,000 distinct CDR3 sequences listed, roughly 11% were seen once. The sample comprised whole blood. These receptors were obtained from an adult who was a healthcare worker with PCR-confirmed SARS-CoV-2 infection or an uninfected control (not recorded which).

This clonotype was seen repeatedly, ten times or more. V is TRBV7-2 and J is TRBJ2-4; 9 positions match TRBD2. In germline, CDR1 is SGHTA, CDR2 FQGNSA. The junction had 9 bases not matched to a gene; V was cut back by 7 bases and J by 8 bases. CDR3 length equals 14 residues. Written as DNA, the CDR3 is TGTGCCAGCACCACTATAGCGGGAGTCGACATTCAGTACTTC. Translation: CASTTIAGVDIQYF.

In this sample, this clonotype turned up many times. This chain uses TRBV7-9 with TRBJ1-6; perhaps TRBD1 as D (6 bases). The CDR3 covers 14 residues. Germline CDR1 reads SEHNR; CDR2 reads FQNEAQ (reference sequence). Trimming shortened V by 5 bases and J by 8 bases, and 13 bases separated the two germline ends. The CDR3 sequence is CASSRQGIDSPLHF. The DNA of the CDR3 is TGTGCCAGCAGCAGGCAGGGGATTGATTCACCCCTCCACTTT.

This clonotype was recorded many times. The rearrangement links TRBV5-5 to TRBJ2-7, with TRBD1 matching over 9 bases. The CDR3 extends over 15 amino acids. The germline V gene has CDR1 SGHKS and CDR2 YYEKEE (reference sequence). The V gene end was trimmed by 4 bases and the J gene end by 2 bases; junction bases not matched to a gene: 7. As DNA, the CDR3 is TGTGCCAGCAGCGGTACGACAGGGGGTGCCTACGAGCAGTACTTC. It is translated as CASSGTTGGAYEQYF.

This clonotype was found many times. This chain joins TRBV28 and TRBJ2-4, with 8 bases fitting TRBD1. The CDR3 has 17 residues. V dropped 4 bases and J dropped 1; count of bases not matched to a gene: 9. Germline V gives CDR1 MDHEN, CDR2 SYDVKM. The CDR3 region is CASSYPGTGGAKNIQYF. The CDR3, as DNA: TGTGCCAGCAGTTACCCCGGGACAGGAGGGGCCAAAAACATTCAGTACTTC.

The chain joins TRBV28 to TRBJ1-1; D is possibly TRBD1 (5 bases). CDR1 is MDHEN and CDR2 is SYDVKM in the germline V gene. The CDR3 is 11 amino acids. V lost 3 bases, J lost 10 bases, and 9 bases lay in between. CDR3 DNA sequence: TGTGCCAGCAGTTTGGGGGTTGGAGCTTTCTTT. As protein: CASSLGVGAFF.

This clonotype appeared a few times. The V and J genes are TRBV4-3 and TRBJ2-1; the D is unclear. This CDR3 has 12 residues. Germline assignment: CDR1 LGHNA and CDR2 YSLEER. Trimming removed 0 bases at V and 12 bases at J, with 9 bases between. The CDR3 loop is CASSQDSGGQFF. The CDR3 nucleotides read TGCGCCAGCAGCCAAGATTCGGGCGGGCAGTTCTTC.

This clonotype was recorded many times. CDR3: CASSSLAPTGELFF. CDR3 bases: TGTGCCAGCAGTTCCCTAGCGCCCACCGGGGAGCTGTTTTTT. The rearrangement joins TRBV28 to TRBJ2-2; possible D gene TRBD2, 6 bases. Germline V gene lookup returns CDR1 MDHEN and CDR2 SYDVKM. The CDR3 covers 14 residues. Trimming took 4 bases from V and 4 from J, leaving 10 bases between them.

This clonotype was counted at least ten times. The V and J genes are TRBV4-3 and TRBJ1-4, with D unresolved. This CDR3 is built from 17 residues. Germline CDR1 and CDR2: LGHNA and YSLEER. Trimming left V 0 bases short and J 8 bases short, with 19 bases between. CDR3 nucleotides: TGCGCCAGCAGCCAAGATCGTCTTACAACTGGCGGGGAAAAACTGTTTTTT. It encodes CASSQDRLTTGGEKLFF.

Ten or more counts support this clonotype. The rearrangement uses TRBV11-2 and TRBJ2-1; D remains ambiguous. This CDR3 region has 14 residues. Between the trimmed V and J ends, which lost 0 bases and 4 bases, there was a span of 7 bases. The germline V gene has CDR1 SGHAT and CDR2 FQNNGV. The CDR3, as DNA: TGTGCCAGCAGCTTAGATGGGCTATACAATGAGCAGTTCTTC. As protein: CASSLDGLYNEQFF. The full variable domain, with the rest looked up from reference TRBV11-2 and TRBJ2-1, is EAGVAQSPRYKIIEKRQSVAFWCNPISGHATLYWYQQILGQGPKLLIQFQNNGVVDDSQLPKDRFSAERLKGVDSTLKIQPAKLEDSAVYLCASSLDGLYNEQFFGPGTRLTVL.

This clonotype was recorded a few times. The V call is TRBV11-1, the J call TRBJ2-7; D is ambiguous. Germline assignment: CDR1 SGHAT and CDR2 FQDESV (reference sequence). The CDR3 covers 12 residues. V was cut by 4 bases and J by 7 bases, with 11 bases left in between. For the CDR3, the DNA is TGTGCCAGCAGCTACCGACCTGGGGAGCAGTACTTC. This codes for CASSYRPGEQYF.

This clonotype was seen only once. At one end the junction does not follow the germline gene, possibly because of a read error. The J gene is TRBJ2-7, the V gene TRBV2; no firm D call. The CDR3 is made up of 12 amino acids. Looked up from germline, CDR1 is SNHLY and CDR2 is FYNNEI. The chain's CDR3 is CASREGPSEQYF. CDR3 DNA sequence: TGTGCCAGCCGTGAAGGACCTTCTGAGCAGTACTTC.

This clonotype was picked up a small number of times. This chain's CDR3 is CASSVSGRHTQYF. In DNA form, the CDR3 reads TGTGCCAGCAGCGTATCAGGGCGTCATACGCAGTATTTT. The chain uses TRBV9 and TRBJ2-3; the D gene is possibly TRBD1 (5 bases). Germline loops: CDR1 SGDLS, CDR2 YYNGEE. This CDR3 is built from 13 residues. The V and J ends lost 1 base and 7 bases respectively, with 10 bases between them.

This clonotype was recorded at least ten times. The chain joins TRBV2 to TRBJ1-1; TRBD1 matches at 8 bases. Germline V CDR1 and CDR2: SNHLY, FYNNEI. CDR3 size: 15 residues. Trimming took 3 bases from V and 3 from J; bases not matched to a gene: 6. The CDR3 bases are TGTGCCAGCAGTGACACGACAGGGGCGGACACTGAAGCTTTCTTT. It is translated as CASSDTTGADTEAFF. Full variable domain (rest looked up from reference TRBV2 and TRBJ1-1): EPEVTQTPSHQVTQMGQEVILRCVPISNHLYFYWYRQILGQKVEFLVSFYNNEISEKSEIFDDQFSVERPDGSNFTLKIRSTKLEDSAMYFCASSDTTGADTEAFFGQGTRLTVV.

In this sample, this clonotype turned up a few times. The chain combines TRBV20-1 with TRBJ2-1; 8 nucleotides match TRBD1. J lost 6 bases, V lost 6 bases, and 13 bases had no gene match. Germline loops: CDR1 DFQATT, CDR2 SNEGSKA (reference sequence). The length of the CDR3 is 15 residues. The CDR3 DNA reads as TGCAGTGCCTCTAACCCGGGGACAGGAAGCAATGAGCAGTTCTTC. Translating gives CSASNPGTGSNEQFF.

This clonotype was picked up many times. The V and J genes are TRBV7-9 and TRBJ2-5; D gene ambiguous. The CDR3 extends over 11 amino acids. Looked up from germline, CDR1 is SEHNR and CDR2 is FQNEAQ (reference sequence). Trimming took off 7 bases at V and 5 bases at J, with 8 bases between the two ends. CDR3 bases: TGTGCCAGCACAGTCAGCGAGACCCAGTACTTC. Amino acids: CASTVSETQYF.

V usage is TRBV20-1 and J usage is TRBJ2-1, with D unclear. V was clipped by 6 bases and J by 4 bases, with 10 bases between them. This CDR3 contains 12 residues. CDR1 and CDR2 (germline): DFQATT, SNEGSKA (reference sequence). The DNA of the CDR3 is TGCAGTGCGGAACCTAGGTACAATGAGCAGTTCTTC. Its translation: CSAEPRYNEQFF.

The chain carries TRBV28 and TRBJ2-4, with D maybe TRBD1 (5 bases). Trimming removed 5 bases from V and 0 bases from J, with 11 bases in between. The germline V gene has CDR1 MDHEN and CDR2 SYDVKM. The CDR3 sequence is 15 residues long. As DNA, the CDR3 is TGTGCCAGCAGTCAGGAAGGGGTAGCCAAAAACATTCAGTACTTC. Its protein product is CASSQEGVAKNIQYF.

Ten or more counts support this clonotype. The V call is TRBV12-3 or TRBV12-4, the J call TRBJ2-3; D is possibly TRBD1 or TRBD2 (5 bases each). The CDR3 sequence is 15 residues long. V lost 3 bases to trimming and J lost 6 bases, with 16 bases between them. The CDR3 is CASSLLWGRGDTQYF. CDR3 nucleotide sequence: TGTGCCAGCAGTTTGCTCTGGGGGAGAGGGGATACGCAGTATTTT.

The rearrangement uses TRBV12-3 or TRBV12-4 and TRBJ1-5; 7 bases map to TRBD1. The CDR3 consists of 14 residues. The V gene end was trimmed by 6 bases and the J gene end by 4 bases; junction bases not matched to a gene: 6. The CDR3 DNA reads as TGTGCCAGCAGAACTACAGGGGATAATCAGCCCCAGCATTTT. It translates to CASRTTGDNQPQHF.

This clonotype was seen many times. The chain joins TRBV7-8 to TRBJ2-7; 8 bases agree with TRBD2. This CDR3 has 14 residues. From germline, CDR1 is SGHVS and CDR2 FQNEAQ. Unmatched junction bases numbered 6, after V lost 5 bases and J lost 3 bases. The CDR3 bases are TGTGCCAGCAGCCTATTGGGACTAGACTACGAGCAGTACTTC. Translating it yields CASSLLGLDYEQYF.

This CDR3 reads CSVLDPGVDTQYF. Written as DNA, the CDR3 is TGCAGCGTTCTCGATCCCGGGGTAGATACGCAGTATTTT. J is TRBJ2-3 and V is TRBV29-1; possible D gene TRBD2, 5 bases. Trimming took 5 bases from V and 5 from J, leaving 14 bases between them. Germline loops: CDR1 SQVTM, CDR2 ANQGSEA. This CDR3 is built from 13 residues.

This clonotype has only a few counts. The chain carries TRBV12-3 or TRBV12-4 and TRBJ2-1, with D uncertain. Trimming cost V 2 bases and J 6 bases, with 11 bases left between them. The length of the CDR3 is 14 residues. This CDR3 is CASSLIGPSNEQFF. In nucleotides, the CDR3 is TGTGCCAGCAGTTTAATCGGGCCCTCCAATGAGCAGTTCTTC.

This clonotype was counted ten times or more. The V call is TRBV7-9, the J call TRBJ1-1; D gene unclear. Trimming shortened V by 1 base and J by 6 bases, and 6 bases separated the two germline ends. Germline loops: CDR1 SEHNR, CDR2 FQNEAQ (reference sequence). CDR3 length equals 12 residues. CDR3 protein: CASSLEVPEAFF. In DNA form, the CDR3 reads TGTGCCAGCAGCTTAGAAGTCCCTGAAGCTTTCTTT.